A selection of T cell receptor beta chains follows, all from one sample in a study of blood T cells in healthy people across ages. TCRdb itself ran the 5' RACE reads through MiXCR, one entry per CDR3 protein. The sample lists hundreds of thousands of distinct CDR3 sequences; over 20% were seen once. What was sequenced was blood. The receptors stem from a man in his sixties or seventies in good health. Both conserved end residues are part of each CDR3. Fields, in order: J gene, clone size, V gene, D gene, CDR3 DNA, CDR3 protein. A D gene is named only where the DNA matches it firmly. Rows may omit the clone size; those that give it use once, few, many or a size class.

j_call: TRBJ2-7; clone_size: few; v_call: TRBV7-9; d_call: TRBD2; cdr3_nt: TGTGCCAGCAGCTCCAGACTAGCCTTGCCCTACGAGCAGTACTTC; cdr3_aa: CASSSRLALPYEQYF
j_call: TRBJ2-1; clone_size: NA; v_call: TRBV19; d_call: TRBD2; cdr3_nt: TGTGCCAGTAGTATGGCTAGCGGGAGAATGAATGAGCAGTTCTTC; cdr3_aa: CASSMASGRMNEQFF
j_call: TRBJ1-4; clone_size: NA; v_call: TRBV3-1; d_call: TRBD1; cdr3_nt: TGTGCCAGCAGCCAAATACAGACAGGGGGAACGGGAAAACTGTTTTTT; cdr3_aa: CASSQIQTGGTGKLFF
j_call: TRBJ2-7; clone_size: NA; v_call: TRBV12-3/TRBV12-4; d_call: NA; cdr3_nt: TGTGCCAGCAGTCTAGGGTGGACGGACTACGAGCAGTACTTC; cdr3_aa: CASSLGWTDYEQYF
j_call: TRBJ2-4; clone_size: few; v_call: TRBV25-1; d_call: TRBD2; cdr3_nt: TGTGCCAGCAGTGCCCCGGGAGGTTCCAAAAACATTCAGTACTTC; cdr3_aa: CASSAPGGSKNIQYF
j_call: TRBJ2-7; clone_size: NA; v_call: TRBV7-2; d_call: TRBD2; cdr3_nt: TGTGCCAGCAGCTTTACTAGCGGGAGTCTCTACGAGCAGTACTTC; cdr3_aa: CASSFTSGSLYEQYF
j_call: TRBJ1-4; clone_size: NA; v_call: TRBV7-8; d_call: TRBD1; cdr3_nt: TGTGCCAGCAGCTTAGCGAACAGGGGGCCCTGGGAAAAACTGTTTTTT; cdr3_aa: CASSLANRGPWEKLFF
j_call: TRBJ2-7; clone_size: NA; v_call: TRBV3-1; d_call: TRBD2; cdr3_nt: TGTGCCAGCAGCCAAGCGACTAGCGGAAGAACCTACGAGCAGTACTTC; cdr3_aa: CASSQATSGRTYEQYF
j_call: TRBJ2-1; clone_size: NA; v_call: TRBV18; d_call: TRBD2; cdr3_nt: TGTGCCAGCTCACCGGGGACTAGCGGGAGTCCCTATGAGCAGTTCTTC; cdr3_aa: CASSPGTSGSPYEQFF
j_call: TRBJ2-7; clone_size: NA; v_call: TRBV29-1; d_call: NA; cdr3_nt: TGCAGCGTGGGGAATTTGGGCGACAGCTACGAGCAGTACTTC; cdr3_aa: CSVGNLGDSYEQYF
j_call: TRBJ1-4; clone_size: few; v_call: TRBV20-1; d_call: NA; cdr3_nt: TGCAGTGCTAGAGATGCACCGGCCGGTGCAACTAATGAAAAACTGTTTTTT; cdr3_aa: CSARDAPAGATNEKLFF